The clone carrying this T cell receptor beta chain was picked up a small number of times. The antigen is not known. Each TCR beta library was made by quantitative 5'-RACE that incorporated molecular barcodes. MiXCR was run by TCRdb on the 5' RACE reads, yielding one entry per CDR3 protein. The data hold fewer than 750,000 distinct CDR3 sequences, with around 19% observed a single time. This entry comes from a study of CD8 T cells in ankylosing spondylitis. With V trimmed by 5 bases and J by 3 bases, 10 bases remained unmatched. Germline assignment: CDR1 MNHNS and CDR2 SASEGT. The CDR3 sequence is 16 residues long. Whole-study findings and limits: Peripheral blood samples showed relatively rare disease-linked clones, and these clones were CD8+. Apparently characteristic of ankylosing spondylitis blood was a TCR beta motif (about eight highly homologous variants). Clones linked to disease were reported to show significant enrichment in matched ankylosing spondylitis synovial fluid.

Sequencing input: blood, either unsorted or a sorted T cell fraction (not recorded which). The sequence derives from a male donor with ankylosing spondylitis. This chain connects TRBV6-1 to TRBJ2-7, with TRBD1 matching over 10 bases. DNA for the CDR3: TGTGCCAGCAGTCCCCCTTCCGGGACAGGGGACTACGAGCAGTACTTC. Amino acids: CASSPPSGTGDYEQYF.